A selection of T cell receptor beta chains follows, all from one sample in a study of shared clonotypes between healthy human individuals. The data were produced by immunoSEQ multiplex PCR, yet TCRdb's version contains in-frame clones alone and is incomplete. The sample records roughly 2,000,000 clones, just under 95% being singletons. Sample: naive CD8+ T cells sorted from blood. The receptor source for this set is a man between 18 and 35 years old in good health. The CDR3 runs from the conserved cysteine through the conserved F or W. A D gene is named only where the DNA matches it firmly. The size field is filled for only some rows; it gives once, few, many or a size class.

TRBJ2-1	-	TRBV15	TRBD2	CATSRGISGPSYNEQFF	TGTGCCACCAGCAGAGGGATTAGCGGGCCTTCCTACAATGAGCAGTTCTTC
TRBJ2-1	-	TRBV6-1	TRBD2	CASWEGRFGYNEQFF	TGTGCCAGTTGGGAGGGGAGATTTGGGTACAATGAGCAGTTCTTC
TRBJ2-1	-	TRBV27	-	CASSLDAGSYNEQFF	TGTGCCAGCAGTTTGGATGCGGGGTCCTACAATGAGCAGTTCTTC
TRBJ2-1	-	TRBV30	TRBD2	CAWTMDSGVYNEQFF	TGTGCCTGGACAATGGATAGCGGGGTTTACAATGAGCAGTTCTTC
TRBJ1-5	-	TRBV27	TRBD1	CASSLRQGYQPQHF	TGTGCCAGCAGTCTAAGACAGGGGTATCAGCCCCAGCATTTT
TRBJ2-7	-	TRBV27	TRBD1	CASSLGTAYEQYF	TGTGCCAGCAGTTTGGGGACAGCGTACGAGCAGTACTTC
TRBJ2-7	-	TRBV11-2	TRBD2	CASSSGGGSTYEQYF	TGTGCCAGCAGCTCGGGCGGCGGGAGCACTTACGAGCAGTACTTC
TRBJ2-5	-	TRBV30	TRBD1	CAWSITTGGGQETQYF	TGTGCCTGGTCTATAACGACAGGGGGCGGCCAAGAGACCCAGTACTTC
TRBJ2-5	-	TRBV15	-	CATRVGGSQETQYF	TGTGCCACCCGTGTCGGCGGGTCACAAGAGACCCAGTACTTC
TRBJ1-5	-	TRBV2	-	CASSEGADPNQPQHF	TGTGCCAGCAGTGAAGGGGCCGATCCCAATCAGCCCCAGCATTTT
TRBJ1-6	-	TRBV9	TRBD1	CASSVGQGFSPLHF	TGTGCCAGCAGCGTGGGACAGGGTTTTTCACCCCTCCACTTT
TRBJ2-7	-	TRBV10-3	TRBD2	CAISGPRLGTSGTSYEQYF	TGTGCCATCAGCGGACCGAGGTTAGGGACTAGCGGGACCTCCTACGAGCAGTACTTC
TRBJ2-3	-	TRBV27	TRBD2	CASSLFPSGSTDTQYF	TGTGCCAGCAGTTTATTTCCTAGCGGTAGCACAGATACGCAGTATTTT
TRBJ2-2	-	TRBV2	TRBD2	CASSEALAGGLTNTGELFF	TGTGCCAGCAGTGAAGCACTAGCGGGGGGCCTTACCAACACCGGGGAGCTGTTTTTT
TRBJ2-1	-	TRBV30	-	CAWDTGTEQFF	TGTGCCTGGGACACAGGTACTGAGCAGTTCTTC
TRBJ2-5	-	TRBV9	TRBD2	CASSAEAGVQETQYF	TGTGCCAGCAGCGCGGAAGCGGGGGTTCAAGAGACCCAGTACTTC
TRBJ1-3	-	TRBV6-5	-	CASSLDPSGNTIYF	TGTGCCAGCAGCCTGGACCCTTCTGGAAACACCATATATTTT
TRBJ2-3	once	TRBV9	-	CASSVGGSSTDTQYF	TGTGCCAGCAGCGTAGGGGGGTCTAGCACAGATACGCAGTATTTT
TRBJ2-7	once	TRBV28	TRBD2	CASSPFGGTYEQYF	TGTGCCAGCAGTCCGTTCGGGGGGACCTACGAGCAGTACTTC
TRBJ1-3	-	TRBV5-1	-	CASSLELSRGGNTIYF	TGCGCCAGCAGCTTGGAGCTTTCCCGGGGGGGAAACACCATATATTTT
TRBJ2-2	-	TRBV10-2	-	CASNLGNTGELFF	TGCGCCAGCAACCTTGGAAACACCGGGGAGCTGTTTTTT
TRBJ1-4	-	TRBV11-1	-	CASSTTGDPNEKLFF	TGTGCCAGCAGCACCACAGGAGATCCTAATGAAAAACTGTTTTTT
TRBJ2-7	-	TRBV27	-	CASSLAGKAYEQYF	TGTGCCAGCAGTTTGGCCGGAAAAGCCTACGAGCAGTACTTC
TRBJ2-1	-	TRBV4-1	-	CASSQENREAEAYNEQFF	TGCGCCAGCAGCCAAGAGAATAGGGAAGCGGAGGCCTACAATGAGCAGTTCTTC
TRBJ1-2	-	TRBV27	-	CASSLAGAHYGYTF	TGTGCCAGCAGTTTAGCGGGGGCGCACTATGGCTACACCTTC
TRBJ2-5	-	TRBV29-1	TRBD1	CSVEGQGETQYF	TGCAGCGTTGAAGGACAGGGAGAGACCCAGTACTTC
TRBJ1-1	-	TRBV6-5	-	CASRKTGNTEAFF	TGTGCCAGCAGGAAGACGGGGAACACTGAAGCTTTCTTT
TRBJ1-2	-	TRBV25-1	-	CASSEGGLGLGGYTF	TGTGCCAGCAGTGAGGGAGGGCTGGGACTTGGCGGCTACACCTTC
TRBJ1-1	-	TRBV9	TRBD1	CASSWTGSLNTEAFF	TGTGCCAGCAGCTGGACAGGGTCTTTGAACACTGAAGCTTTCTTT
TRBJ2-3	-	TRBV7-9	-	CASSSQGGSTDTQYF	TGTGCCAGCAGCTCGCAGGGGGGTAGCACAGATACGCAGTATTTT
TRBJ2-3	-	TRBV30	TRBD1	CAWSVVAGGSGTQYF	TGTGCCTGGAGTGTAGTGGCAGGGGGTTCAGGTACGCAGTATTTT
TRBJ2-3	-	TRBV10-1	TRBD1	CASSSGTGGSTQYF	TGCGCCAGCAGTTCCGGGACAGGGGGTTCAACGCAGTATTTT
TRBJ2-2	-	TRBV5-4	TRBD1	CASSGLQGADTGELFF	TGTGCCAGCAGCGGCCTCCAGGGGGCGGACACCGGGGAGCTGTTTTTT
TRBJ2-1	-	TRBV7-9	TRBD2	CASTLGGEGFRHNEQFF	TGTGCCAGCACTCTAGGAGGGGAGGGGTTTCGTCACAATGAGCAGTTCTTC
TRBJ1-5	-	TRBV7-8	-	CASSLQNQPQHF	TGTGCCAGCAGCTTACAAAATCAGCCCCAGCATTTT
TRBJ2-4	-	TRBV4-1	TRBD1	CASSQDVQGDGQYF	TGCGCCAGCAGCCAAGATGTACAGGGGGATGGCCAGTACTTC
TRBJ2-7	-	TRBV2	TRBD2	CASSELVHTGGEQYF	TGTGCCAGCAGTGAATTGGTCCACACCGGGGGGGAGCAGTACTTC
TRBJ2-1	-	TRBV29-1	TRBD2	CSVVPSGDNEQFF	TGCAGCGTTGTCCCCAGCGGGGACAATGAGCAGTTCTTC
TRBJ1-2	-	TRBV4-1	-	CASSQDSGRSKNGYTF	TGCGCCAGCAGCCAAGATTCGGGACGGTCGAAGAATGGCTACACCTTC
TRBJ1-6	-	TRBV7-2	-	CASSPDPNSPLHF	TGTGCCAGCAGCCCTGACCCTAATTCACCCCTCCACTTT
TRBJ2-7	-	TRBV27	-	CASTNSRGEQYF	TGTGCCAGCACAAACTCCAGAGGCGAGCAGTACTTC
TRBJ2-1	-	TRBV4-1	-	CASSQDRAIREQFF	TGCGCCAGCAGCCAAGATCGGGCTATCAGGGAGCAGTTCTTC
TRBJ2-1	once	TRBV19	TRBD2	CASSIEELAGEYNEQFF	TGTGCCAGTAGTATAGAGGAACTAGCGGGAGAGTACAATGAGCAGTTCTTC
TRBJ2-5	-	TRBV7-9	TRBD2	CASSLELAGGPQTQYF	TGTGCCAGCAGCTTAGAACTAGCGGGAGGGCCACAGACCCAGTACTTC
TRBJ1-2	-	TRBV6-1	TRBD1	CASSEDNFVQGAVNGYTF	TGTGCCAGCAGTGAAGATAACTTCGTCCAGGGGGCAGTAAATGGCTACACCTTC
TRBJ1-1	-	TRBV29-1	-	CSVVGTTEAFF	TGCAGCGTTGTTGGGACCACTGAAGCTTTCTTT
TRBJ2-2	-	TRBV10-3	TRBD2	CAISGAGANTGELFF	TGTGCCATCAGTGGGGCGGGGGCGAACACCGGGGAGCTGTTTTTT
TRBJ2-1	-	TRBV11-3	TRBD1	CASSLVAGQGVTYNEQFF	TGTGCCAGCAGCTTAGTCGCCGGACAGGGGGTGACCTACAATGAGCAGTTCTTC
TRBJ1-2	-	TRBV4-1	TRBD1	CASSGTDGFSPLGYTF	TGCGCCAGCAGTGGGACAGACGGCTTTTCGCCTCTCGGCTACACCTTC
TRBJ2-4	-	TRBV10-1	TRBD2	CASSESRLAKNIQYF	TGCGCCAGCAGTGAGTCCCGACTAGCTAAGAACATTCAGTACTTC
TRBJ2-7	-	TRBV6-5	TRBD1	CASLPGTGGYEQYF	TGTGCCAGCCTCCCCGGGACAGGGGGGTACGAGCAGTACTTC